The 8 T cell receptor beta chains given below trace back to one sample, sequenced in a study of cytomegalovirus exposure and HLA in healthy donors. Primers for the PCR totalled 60 Vbeta and 13 Jbeta. Generated by immunoSEQ multiplex PCR, the TCRdb table keeps only in-frame clones and is missing some. The sample carries about 87,000 clones, less than 80% recorded once. Material for sequencing was PBMCs. Receptors originate from a man aged 30-40 years in good health and CMV-seropositive.

The V and J genes are TRBV6-6 and TRBJ1-4; tentatively, D is TRBD1 (5 bases). This CDR3 comprises 12 residues. Between the trimmed V and J ends, which lost 5 bases and 12 bases, there was a span of 13 bases. Per the germline V gene, CDR1 is MNHNY and CDR2 is SVGAGI (reference sequence). CDR3 loop: CASSAGQEELFF. The CDR3 DNA reads as TGTGCCAGCAGTGCAGGGCAAGAGGAACTGTTTTTT.

The chain joins TRBV7-9 to TRBJ2-7; 10 nucleotides match TRBD1. Germline V gene data show CDR1 as SEHNR and CDR2 as FQNEAQ (reference sequence). The CDR3 is 16 amino acids. J lost 2 bases, V lost 1 base, and 5 bases had no gene match. Here the CDR3 reads CASSLGGQGGPYEQYF. The CDR3 bases are TGTGCCAGCAGCTTAGGAGGACAGGGGGGACCCTACGAGCAGTACTTC.

This chain uses TRBV7-2 with TRBJ2-1; 11 bases align to TRBD2. The trim removed 1 base at V and 6 bases at J, leaving 2 bases unmatched. The CDR3 is 15 amino acids. CDR1 is SGHTA and CDR2 is FQGNSA in the germline V gene. The CDR3 region is CASSLVSGRANEQFF. The CDR3 DNA is TGTGCCAGCAGCTTAGTTAGCGGGAGGGCCAATGAGCAGTTCTTC.

The J gene is TRBJ2-1, the V gene TRBV7-3; 9 nucleotides line up with TRBD2. The ends lost 6 bases at V and 4 bases at J; junction bases unmatched: 7. Germline CDR1 and CDR2: SGHTA and FQGTGA. The CDR3 totals 15 residues. DNA of the CDR3: TGTGCCAGCAGTCTCCGACTAGCGGAGTACAATGAGCAGTTCTTC. This encodes CASSLRLAEYNEQFF.

The J gene is TRBJ2-7, the V gene TRBV9; 7 nucleotides line up with TRBD1. Germline V gene sequence: CDR1 SGDLS, CDR2 YYNGEE. The CDR3 runs 12 residues. V was pared by 3 bases and J by 4 bases, with 1 base of the junction left unmatched. CDR3 amino acids: CASSGTGYEQYF. CDR3 nucleotide sequence: TGTGCCAGCAGCGGGACAGGTTACGAGCAGTACTTC.

The rearrangement uses TRBV27 and TRBJ1-1; TRBD1 matches at 7 bases. V lost 2 bases, J lost 5 bases, and 5 bases stayed unmatched. The CDR3 spans 14 residues. The germline CDR1 and CDR2 sequences are MNHEY and SMNVEV (reference sequence). In DNA, the CDR3 is TGTGCCAGCAGTTTAAATAGGGGGCGGACTGAAGCTTTCTTT. This codes for CASSLNRGRTEAFF.

The CDR3 DNA sequence: TGTGCCAGCAGCTCCTTCCTACAGGAAGGCGAGCAGTACTTC. Amino acids: CASSSFLQEGEQYF. V and J are TRBV11-2 and TRBJ2-7; D might be TRBD1 (5 bases). Germline V gene sequence: CDR1 SGHAT, CDR2 FQNNGV. This CDR3 contains 14 residues. With 4 bases removed from V and 6 bases from J, the gap between germline ends came to 16 bases.

In this sample, this clone turned up a few times. V gene TRBV5-5 combines with J gene TRBJ2-7; D unresolved. The length of the CDR3 is 12 residues. Deletions cut 3 bases from V and 6 bases from J, with 10 bases between. Germline assignment: CDR1 SGHKS and CDR2 YYEKEE (reference sequence). In DNA form, the CDR3 reads TGTGCCAGCAGCTATACCTCAGGCGAGCAGTACTTC. It specifies CASSYTSGEQYF.